This T cell receptor (beta chain) was sequenced during a study of T cell responses to AZD1222 COVID-19 vaccine. This clone has only a few counts. The antigen is not known. Other DNA variants within this sample encode the same CDR3. Profiling relied on immunoSEQ multiplex PCR, and the TCRdb table lists in-frame clones only, not all of them. The sample yields approximately 56,000 clones, approximately 85% seen once. The CDR3 is 14 residues long. The germline V and J ends were trimmed by 2 bases and 2 bases, with 10 bases remaining between them. CDR1 is SEHNR, CDR2 FQNEAQ, per germline (reference sequence). Study-wide points: CD4 TCRs covered the whole spike, strongest at regions 160-218 and 743-854. Most donors were white British and more were female, and clonal diversity was possibly underestimated. Repertoires in all cases were sampled only once the peak T cell response had passed. Spike-specific TCR breadth and depth grew following two AZD1222 doses.

This receptor was identified in an adult in good health. Sequences were derived from peripheral blood, sampled on day 0 of AZD1222 vaccination. V gene TRBV7-9 combines with J gene TRBJ2-7, with D possibly matching TRBD2 (5 bases). The CDR3 sequence: CASSLSDGTYEQYF. CDR3 DNA: TGTGCCAGCAGCTTAAGCGACGGGACCTACGAGCAGTACTTC.